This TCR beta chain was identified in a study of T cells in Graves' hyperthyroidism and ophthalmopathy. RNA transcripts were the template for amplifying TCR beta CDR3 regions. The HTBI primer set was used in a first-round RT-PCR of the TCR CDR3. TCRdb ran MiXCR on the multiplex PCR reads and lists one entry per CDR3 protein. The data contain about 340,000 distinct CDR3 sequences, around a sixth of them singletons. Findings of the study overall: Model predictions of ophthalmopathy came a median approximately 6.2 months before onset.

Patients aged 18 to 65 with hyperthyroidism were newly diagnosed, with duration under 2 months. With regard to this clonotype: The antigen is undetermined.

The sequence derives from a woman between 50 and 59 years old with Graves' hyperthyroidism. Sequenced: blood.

The CDR3 nucleotides read TGTGCCAGCAGCAATTCCCCGGGACTAGCGGGAGGTGTGGATGAGCAGTTCTTC. Translation: CASSNSPGLAGGVDEQFF. This chain connects TRBV12-3 or TRBV12-4 to TRBJ2-1, with TRBD2 matching 15 bases. The CDR3 has 18 amino acids. Germline trimming cut 6 bases from V and 8 bases from J; bases unmatched to any gene: 14.